Listed below are T cell receptor beta chains from one sample, sequenced in a study of neurological immune-mediated disorders. One entry per CDR3 protein, called by TCRdb with MiXCR from the 5' RACE reads. There are 50,000 or so distinct CDR3 sequences in the sample; around 25% occur only once, and around 25% lies in the top ten. Sequenced material: PBMCs. All receptors derive from a woman in her 70s in good health. CDR3s leave out the opening cysteine and the closing phenylalanine or tryptophan. The order of the fields is clone size, V gene, CDR3 protein. Clone size is shown for a subset of rows, as once, few, many or a class of expanded clone.

abundance: many; v_gene: TRBV20-1; CDR3aa: SARPTGPGEQY
abundance: many; v_gene: TRBV28; CDR3aa: ASSPYYITQY
abundance: many; v_gene: TRBV20-1; CDR3aa: SAASGTIGGYT
abundance: -; v_gene: TRBV7-2; CDR3aa: ASSLGQGGTQY
abundance: -; v_gene: TRBV5-1; CDR3aa: ASSLVPVGMDTQY
abundance: many; v_gene: TRBV20-1; CDR3aa: SARKSGSQETQY
abundance: few; v_gene: TRBV19; CDR3aa: ASRDRAKNIQY
abundance: many; v_gene: TRBV2; CDR3aa: ASRTGMGNTIY
abundance: -; v_gene: TRBV5-1; CDR3aa: ASSTGQGAQTEAF
abundance: many; v_gene: TRBV9; CDR3aa: ASSEGGPMSSYNEQF
abundance: many; v_gene: TRBV12-3/TRBV12-4; CDR3aa: ASSFMPGPQETQY
abundance: few; v_gene: TRBV5-1; CDR3aa: ASSRGQGVPETQY
abundance: many; v_gene: TRBV27; CDR3aa: ASSLQGTGNTIY
abundance: -; v_gene: TRBV10-3; CDR3aa: AISGMGREGYNEQF
abundance: few; v_gene: TRBV6-2/TRBV6-3; CDR3aa: ASRHWTPSNQPQH
abundance: many; v_gene: TRBV29-1; CDR3aa: SVGNGRLAGGFLQF
abundance: many; v_gene: TRBV5-5; CDR3aa: ASTSPTGELF
abundance: many; v_gene: TRBV7-2; CDR3aa: ASSPYYDEQF
abundance: many; v_gene: TRBV5-1; CDR3aa: ASSLASPGGGEQF
abundance: -; v_gene: TRBV5-1; CDR3aa: ASSLEGANTIY
abundance: many; v_gene: TRBV4-3; CDR3aa: ASSQDRPQPGNTIY
abundance: many; v_gene: TRBV4-3; CDR3aa: ASSRAGGGSYEQY
abundance: few; v_gene: TRBV20-1; CDR3aa: SGRGLAGSYEQY
abundance: many; v_gene: TRBV5-1; CDR3aa: ASSLQTTTYEQY
abundance: -; v_gene: TRBV25-1; CDR3aa: ASRGSTSYEQY
abundance: many; v_gene: TRBV12-3/TRBV12-4; CDR3aa: ASSFSSGANVLT
abundance: many; v_gene: TRBV15; CDR3aa: ATSTAREGAYEQY
abundance: medium-sized; v_gene: TRBV11-2; CDR3aa: ASSLGLPTADTQY
abundance: many; v_gene: TRBV6-5; CDR3aa: ASSYSSIADTEAF
abundance: many; v_gene: TRBV5-5; CDR3aa: ASSKRHPSSAGATNEKLF
abundance: many; v_gene: TRBV7-2; CDR3aa: ASSFRGDRAVD